Listed here are 29 T cell receptor beta chains from one sample, sequenced in a study of Graves' ophthalmopathy and Graves' hyperthyroidism. The study amplified TCR beta CDR3 regions using RNA transcripts. HTBI primers were employed in first-round RT-PCR, then a second-round multiplex PCR followed. TCRdb itself ran the multiplex PCR reads through MiXCR, one entry per CDR3 protein. The sample carries approximately 700,000 distinct CDR3 sequences, just over 40% recorded once. The sample was peripheral blood. The receptors were gathered from an adult man with Graves' ophthalmopathy.

This clonotype was found a few times. With a much larger clone just one base away, this may be a read error. The genes are TRBV2 and TRBJ1-4, with D hard to call. The CDR3 covers 16 residues. In germline, CDR1 is SNHLY, CDR2 FYNNEI. V was shortened by 5 bases and J by 0 bases, with 13 bases between the two germline ends. The CDR3 loop reads CASSKSGHATNEKLFF. As DNA, the CDR3 is TGTGCCAGCAGTAAATCGGGTCATGCAACTAATGAAAAACTGTTTTTT.

This chain uses TRBV10-3 with TRBJ2-7, with 9 bases that match TRBD1. This CDR3 has 14 residues. Germline V gives CDR1 ENHRY, CDR2 SYGVKD. Unmatched junction bases numbered 11, after V lost 10 bases and J lost 4 bases. CDR3 coding DNA: TGTGCCAGCAGGCAACCGGGACAGGGATACGAGCAGTACTTC. Protein sequence: CASRQPGQGYEQYF.

Only a few counts were recorded for this clonotype. Just one base apart from a much larger clone, this may be a read error. A read error is likely, as this CDR3 ends without the conserved phenylalanine or tryptophan. The V and J genes are TRBV7-2 and TRBJ1-2, with 8 bases aligning to TRBD1. Germline CDR1 SGHTA, CDR2 FQGNSA. J was trimmed by 0 bases and V by 5 bases; bases with no gene match: 8. This CDR3 spans 16 amino acids. The CDR3 here is CASSRTGHESNYGYTL. Written as DNA, the CDR3 is TGTGCCAGCAGCCGGACAGGGCACGAATCTAACTATGGCTACACCCTC.

The J gene is TRBJ1-5, the V gene TRBV11-2; no firm D call. With 11 bases removed from V and 1 base from J, the gap between germline ends came to 9 bases. The CDR3 runs to 12 residues. Per germline, CDR1 SGHAT and CDR2 FQNNGV. CDR3 DNA sequence: TGTGCCTGGAGTACCAGCAATCAGCCCCAGCATTTT. Translated: CAWSTSNQPQHF.

This clonotype was observed many times. V gene TRBV5-1 combines with J gene TRBJ2-2, with 10 bases lining up with TRBD1. The CDR3 is 15 amino acids. Germline V CDR1 and CDR2: SGHRS, YFSETQ. V lost 2 bases, J lost 5 bases, and 3 bases stayed unmatched. Here the CDR3 DNA reads TGCGCCAGCAGCTTTGGGACAGGGGTTACCGGGGAGCTGTTTTTT. Amino acid sequence: CASSFGTGVTGELFF.

Comment on this clonotype: This may be a read error: a much more frequent sequence differs by one nucleotide. J is TRBJ2-7 and V is TRBV20-1; 8 nucleotides line up with TRBD1. The germline V gene has CDR1 DFQATT and CDR2 SNEGSKA (reference sequence). Germline trimming cut 6 bases from V and 9 bases from J; bases unmatched to any gene: 16. CDR3 length equals 14 residues. For the CDR3, the DNA is TGCAGTGCCGAATACCGACAGGGGAATGTCGTGCAGTACTTC. This gives the protein CSAEYRQGNVVQYF.

This clonotype was observed a few times. The chain uses TRBV20-1 and TRBJ1-6; 10 positions agree with TRBD1. The CDR3 runs 13 residues. The germline CDR1 and CDR2 sequences are DFQATT and SNEGSKA (reference sequence). V gave up 6 bases and J gave up 10 bases; unmatched junction bases: 6. CDR3 amino acids: CSATGQGESPLHF. The CDR3 DNA sequence: TGCAGTGCGACTGGACAGGGGGAGTCACCCCTCCACTTT.

The V gene is TRBV10-3, the J gene TRBJ2-7, with D perhaps being TRBD1 or TRBD2 (5 bases each). Germline V CDR1 and CDR2: ENHRY, SYGVKD. This CDR3 has 11 residues. The V end was cut by 10 bases, the J end by 7 bases, with 14 bases between. CDR3 loop: CANPRGDEQYF. In DNA form, the CDR3 reads TGTGCCAACCCCCGGGGCGATGAGCAGTACTTC.

This chain joins TRBV29-1 and TRBJ2-3; no clear D gene. From germline, CDR1 is SQVTM and CDR2 ANQGSEA. This CDR3 is 16 amino acids long. The V end was cut by 4 bases, the J end by 4 bases, with 21 bases between. CDR3 bases: TGCAGCGTTGTTACCCTTTTCACTGCTACCGCAGATACGCAGTATTTT. Residues: CSVVTLFTATADTQYF.

Remarks on this clonotype: A much larger clonotype is one base distant, so this may be a read error. The rearrangement links TRBV20-1 to TRBJ1-2; the match to TRBD1 covers 9 bases. Trimming at V came to 6 bases and at J to 4 bases, leaving 15 bases not matched to a gene. In germline, CDR1 is DFQATT, CDR2 SNEGSKA (reference sequence). The CDR3 totals 16 residues. CDR3 in amino acids: CSATSLGQGETYGYTF. The CDR3 nucleotides read TGCAGTGCAACGAGCCTGGGACAGGGAGAAACCTATGGCTACACCTTC.

Many counts were recorded for this clonotype. V gene TRBV10-3 combines with J gene TRBJ2-7, with D perhaps assigned TRBD1 or TRBD2 (6 bases each). From germline, CDR1 is ENHRY and CDR2 SYGVKD. V was trimmed by 8 bases and J by 4 bases, leaving 24 bases between them. The CDR3 has 16 amino acids. The CDR3 nucleotides read TGTGCCATCGGGGGGCCTGATTCGTCCACTACTTACGAGCAGTACTTC. As protein: CAIGGPDSSTTYEQYF.

On this clonotype itself: This may come from a read error, since a much larger clone is one base off. The V call is TRBV25-1, the J call TRBJ1-1; D not resolved. Germline CDR1 and CDR2: MGHDK and SYGVNS. V lost 6 bases and J 1 base, leaving 9 bases between the germline ends. The CDR3 is 13 amino acids. CDR3: CASREDPNTEAFF. In DNA, the CDR3 is TGTGCCAGCAGAGAGGACCCGAACACTGAAGCTTTCTTT.

The chain has TRBV3-1 and TRBJ2-7, with D uncertain. Germline V lookup: CDR1 LGHDT, CDR2 YNNKEL (reference sequence). This CDR3 comprises 12 residues. Deletions cut 1 base from V and 11 bases from J, with 12 bases between. The CDR3 protein is CASSQVSQMKYF. The CDR3 nucleotides are TGTGCCAGCAGCCAAGTCAGTCAGATGAAGTACTTC.

This rearrangement joins TRBV7-8 to TRBJ2-7, with D maybe TRBD1 (5 bases). The CDR3 runs to 14 residues. V was clipped by 0 bases and J by 4 bases, with 10 bases between them. Germline CDR1 reads SGHVS; CDR2 reads FQNEAQ. CDR3 nucleotides: TGTGCCAGCAGCTTAGCGCACAGGCCATACGAGCAGTACTTC. This encodes CASSLAHRPYEQYF.

The sample holds a few counts of this clonotype. One end of the junction varies from germline; a read error may be responsible. This chain links TRBV5-8 with TRBJ2-5, with D tentatively TRBD1 or TRBD2 (5 bases each). The CDR3 has 17 amino acids. CDR1 and CDR2 (germline): SGHTS, YDEGEE. The CDR3 loop reads CASSSRAGTPSRETQYF. CDR3 in DNA: TGCGCCAGCAGCAGCCGGGCCGGGACCCCAAGCCGAGAGACCCAGTACTTC.

The chain joins TRBV29-1 to TRBJ2-5; 15 bases are a match to TRBD2. This CDR3 contains 15 residues. V was pared by 6 bases and J by 4 bases, with 6 bases of the junction left unmatched. Germline V gives CDR1 SQVTM, CDR2 ANQGSEA. The CDR3 DNA sequence: TGCAGCGTGGACGGACTAGCGGGAGGGCCAGAGACCCAGTACTTC. Translating gives CSVDGLAGGPETQYF.

Of note for this clonotype: A much larger clone differs by one base, so this may be a read error. The chain combines TRBV20-1 with TRBJ1-6; TRBD1 might be the D (5 bases). Germline-derived CDR1 and CDR2 are DFQATT and SNEGSKA (reference sequence). This CDR3 region has 15 residues. The ends were cut back, 1 base at V and 10 bases at J, with 17 bases in the middle. This CDR3 is CSARVRGPGESPLHF. For the CDR3, the DNA is TGCAGTGCTAGAGTTCGGGGTCCGGGGGAGTCACCCCTCCACTTT.

This clonotype was seen ten or more times. DNA for the CDR3: TGTGCCAGCAGTATGTTTGCGAGCTCCTACGAGCAGTACTTC. It encodes CASSMFASSYEQYF. The chain is built from TRBV7-9 and TRBJ2-7; D ambiguous. V was trimmed by 6 bases and J by 0 bases, leaving 12 bases between them. CDR1 SEHNR and CDR2 FQNEAQ come from the germline V gene (reference sequence). The CDR3 loop spans 14 amino acids.

Concerning this clonotype itself: A read error may be the cause here, since a much bigger clone is one base away. The V and J genes are TRBV10-3 and TRBJ1-4, with TRBD1 matching over 9 bases. The CDR3 has 14 amino acids. The ends lost 6 bases at V and 6 bases at J; junction bases unmatched: 5. The germline gives CDR1 ENHRY, CDR2 SYGVKD. This CDR3 is CAIRRTGDHEKLFF. As DNA, the CDR3 is TGTGCCATCAGACGGACAGGGGATCATGAAAAACTGTTTTTT.

This clonotype came up a few times. This rearrangement joins TRBV7-9 to TRBJ2-3; either TRBD1 or TRBD2 may fit D (5 bases each). CDR1 and CDR2 (germline): SEHNR, FQNEAQ (reference sequence). V lost 5 bases and J 3 bases, leaving 12 bases between the germline ends. This CDR3 is built from 14 residues. The CDR3 DNA reads TGTGCCAGCAGCCACTCGAGGGGAACAGATACGCAGTATTTT. This translates into CASSHSRGTDTQYF.

The rearrangement joins TRBV6-2 or TRBV6-3 to TRBJ1-3, with 8 bases lining up with TRBD1. Germline CDR1 MNHEY, CDR2 SVGEGT. CDR3 length equals 15 residues. The trim removed 4 bases at V and 4 bases at J, leaving 6 bases unmatched. This CDR3 reads CASSSQGGDGNTIYF. For the CDR3, the DNA is TGTGCCAGCAGTTCACAGGGGGGGGACGGAAACACCATATATTTT.

In this sample, this clonotype turned up many times. The chain joins TRBV4-1 to TRBJ1-6, with 7 nucleotides matching TRBD1. The germline V gene encodes CDR1 MGHRA and CDR2 YSYEKL. Losses at the gene ends were 4 bases for V and 6 bases for J; bases not matched to a gene: 6. The CDR3 runs 15 residues. The CDR3: CASSRKGTANSPLHF. CDR3 nucleotides: TGCGCCAGCAGCCGAAAAGGGACAGCTAATTCACCCCTCCACTTT.

The V gene is TRBV4-1, the J gene TRBJ1-4; 7 bases are a match to TRBD1. Germline-derived CDR1 and CDR2 are MGHRA and YSYEKL. The CDR3 loop spans 17 amino acids. With 0 bases clipped from V and 0 bases from J, the junction kept 4 bases outside the gene matches. CDR3 DNA: TGCGCCAGCAGCCAAGACCTAGGGACAGCAACTAATGAAAAACTGTTTTTT. Amino acids: CASSQDLGTATNEKLFF.

The rearrangement uses TRBV29-1 and TRBJ1-1; maybe TRBD1 (6 bases). V was cut by 8 bases and J by 7 bases, with 17 bases left in between. There are 12 residues in the CDR3. CDR1 is SQVTM, CDR2 ANQGSEA, per germline. The CDR3 spells CSFQTGMSEAFF. Written as DNA, the CDR3 is TGCAGCTTCCAAACAGGGATGAGTGAAGCTTTCTTT. Full variable domain (outside the CDR3, taken from reference TRBV29-1 and TRBJ1-1): SAVISQKPSRDICQRGTSLTIQCQVDSQVTMMFWYRQQPGQSLTLIATANQGSEATYESGFVIDKFPISRPNLTFSTLTVSNMSPEDSSIYLCSFQTGMSEAFFGQGTRLTVV.

This clonotype was counted ten times or more. The rearrangement uses TRBV2 and TRBJ1-1; D may be TRBD1 (6 bases). The V end lost 4 bases, the J end lost 5 bases, and 11 bases lay between the germline ends. Germline loops: CDR1 SNHLY, CDR2 FYNNEI. This CDR3 is 13 amino acids long. The CDR3 here is CASSGGLGTEAFF. Here the CDR3 DNA reads TGTGCCAGCAGTGGGGGGCTGGGAACTGAAGCTTTCTTT. The whole variable domain, remainder taken from reference TRBV2 and TRBJ1-1, is EPEVTQTPSHQVTQMGQEVILRCVPISNHLYFYWYRQILGQKVEFLVSFYNNEISEKSEIFDDQFSVERPDGSNFTLKIRSTKLEDSAMYFCASSGGLGTEAFFGQGTRLTVV.

This clonotype occurred many times. Written as DNA, the CDR3 is TGTGCCAGCAGCCCTAACTACAGGATGAACTACGAGCAGTACTTC. Its translation is CASSPNYRMNYEQYF. This chain uses TRBV9 with TRBJ2-7, with a weak D call TRBD1 (5 bases). Germline CDR1 reads SGDLS; CDR2 reads YYNGEE. The V end lost 4 bases, the J end lost 3 bases, and 17 bases lay between the germline ends. This CDR3 is 15 amino acids long.

The sample holds a few counts of this clonotype. The gene calls are TRBV4-2 and TRBJ2-7, with TRBD2 identical over 7 bases. The CDR3 covers 14 residues. Trimming removed 1 base from V and 5 bases from J; junction bases left unmatched: 5. The germline V gene encodes CDR1 LGHNA and CDR2 YNFKEQ. CDR3 nucleotide sequence: TGTGCCAGCAGCCAAGGCGGGAGTCTCAACGAGCAGTACTTC. It is translated as CASSQGGSLNEQYF.

In this sample, this clonotype turned up many times. V is TRBV20-1 and J is TRBJ1-6, with 7 bases aligning to TRBD1. CDR1 and CDR2 from the germline V gene are DFQATT and SNEGSKA (reference sequence). The CDR3 extends over 13 amino acids. V trimming: 4 bases; J trimming: 9 bases; junction bases outside the gene matches: 6. The CDR3 sequence is CSAIGQESSPLHF. In nucleotides, the CDR3 is TGCAGTGCTATTGGACAGGAAAGTTCACCCCTCCACTTT.

Ten or more counts support this clonotype. The chain carries TRBV6-6 and TRBJ2-5; either TRBD1 or TRBD2 may supply D (5 bases each). The germline V gene encodes CDR1 MNHNY and CDR2 SVGAGI (reference sequence). V gave up 6 bases and J gave up 8 bases, with 16 bases separating them. The CDR3 runs to 13 residues. CDR3 DNA: TGTGCCAGCAGCCCGACCAGGGAGTTAACCCAGTACTTC. Translated, it gives CASSPTRELTQYF.